The 32 T cell receptor beta chains presented below share a single source sample, sequenced in a study of CD8+CD57+ T cells in acquired aplastic anemia. Genomic DNA, the template, was used for profiling of the TCR beta VDJ and CDR3. TCRdb reprocessed the reads via MiXCR and lists one record per CDR3 protein. The table has about 130,000 distinct CDR3 sequences, 48% seen once. Sequenced input: sorted CD4+, CD8+, or CD8+CD57+ T cells (not recorded which) from PBMCs. These receptors were taken from a human donor in good health, serving as a control.

This clonotype was counted many times. The rearrangement links TRBV5-1 to TRBJ2-1; no clear D gene. Germline V gene data show CDR1 as SGHRS and CDR2 as YFSETQ. V was cut by 4 bases and J by 2 bases, with 7 bases left in between. The CDR3 loop spans 13 amino acids. CDR3 coding DNA: TGCGCCAGCAGCATCGGAACCTACAATGAGCAGTTCTTC. Translating it yields CASSIGTYNEQFF.

This clonotype was counted at least ten times. This sequence joins TRBV7-9 and TRBJ2-2; a possible D gene is TRBD1 (5 bases). V lost 3 bases to trimming and J lost 3 bases, with 8 bases between them. This CDR3 has 14 residues. The germline CDR1 and CDR2 sequences are SEHNR and FQNEAQ (reference sequence). The DNA of the CDR3 is TGTGCCAGCAGCTTCGTCAGGGACACCGGGGAGCTGTTTTTT. Its protein is CASSFVRDTGELFF. The whole variable domain, remainder taken from reference TRBV7-9 and TRBJ2-2, is DTGVSQNPRHKITKRGQNVTFRCDPISEHNRLYWYRQTLGQGPEFLTYFQNEAQLEKSRLLSDRFSAERPKGSFSTLEIQRTEQGDSAMYLCASSFVRDTGELFFGEGSRLTVL.

This clonotype appeared a single time. The V call is TRBV10-3, the J call TRBJ2-7; TRBD1 matches at 7 bases. The CDR3 is 14 amino acids. V gave up 2 bases and J gave up 4 bases; unmatched junction bases: 5. CDR1 is ENHRY, CDR2 SYGVKD, per germline. This chain's CDR3 is CAISENGQVYEQYF. DNA of the CDR3: TGTGCCATCAGTGAGAACGGACAGGTTTACGAGCAGTACTTC.

This clonotype was counted many times. The rearrangement links TRBV6-1 to TRBJ2-7, with a tentative D call TRBD1 (6 bases). Germline CDR1 and CDR2: MNHNS and SASEGT. The V end lost 3 bases, the J end lost 7 bases, and 13 bases lay between the germline ends. This CDR3 has 13 amino acids. The CDR3 DNA reads TGTGCCAGCAGTGAGACAGGACATGGGGAGCAGTACTTC. Translating gives CASSETGHGEQYF.

The chain employs TRBV11-1 and TRBJ2-3; D gene ambiguous. CDR1 SGHAT and CDR2 FQDESV come from the germline V gene (reference sequence). V shed 1 base and J shed 4 bases, with 3 bases lying between them. The CDR3 contains 12 residues. The CDR3 nucleotides are TGTGCCAGCAGCTTAGAGGCAGATACGCAGTATTTT. As protein: CASSLEADTQYF.

This clonotype was counted ten times or more. The chain carries TRBV18 and TRBJ1-6; 11 nucleotides align to TRBD1. CDR1 is KGHSH, CDR2 LQKENI, per germline. V lost 3 bases to trimming and J lost 7 bases; unmatched junction nucleotides: 5. This CDR3 comprises 16 residues. The CDR3 DNA reads as TGTGCCAGCTCACCTGGGACAGGGGGTGTGAATTCACCCCTCCACTTT. It yields the protein CASSPGTGGVNSPLHF.

This clonotype appeared once. V gene TRBV7-3 combines with J gene TRBJ2-7; the D gene is possibly TRBD2 (5 bases). Per germline, CDR1 SGHTA and CDR2 FQGTGA. The length of the CDR3 is 11 residues. V shed 9 bases and J shed 3 bases, with 9 bases lying between them. The CDR3 sequence is CASSDGYEQYF. The CDR3 DNA reads TGTGCCAGTAGCGACGGCTACGAGCAGTACTTC.

J is TRBJ2-3 and V is TRBV20-1; 12 nucleotides match TRBD2. From germline, CDR1 is DFQATT and CDR2 SNEGSKA (reference sequence). The CDR3 length is 16 residues. After removal of 3 bases from V and 2 bases from J, the junction contained 6 bases not matched to a gene. CDR3 residues: CSASPSSGGDTDTQYF. CDR3 DNA sequence: TGCAGTGCTAGTCCCTCTAGCGGGGGGGACACAGATACGCAGTATTTT.

The V call is TRBV5-1, the J call TRBJ2-5; 10 bases are shared with TRBD2. The trim removed 4 bases at V and 1 base at J, leaving 7 bases unmatched. The CDR3 covers 16 residues. CDR1 SGHRS and CDR2 YFSETQ come from the germline V gene. The CDR3 region has the DNA TGCGCCAGCAGCCCACGACTAGCGGGCGGCCAAGAGACCCAGTACTTC. Translation gives CASSPRLAGGQETQYF.

The chain couples TRBV2 to TRBJ1-1; D might be TRBD1 (5 bases). Per the germline V gene, CDR1 is SNHLY and CDR2 is FYNNEI. The length of the CDR3 is 13 residues. The V end was cut by 6 bases, the J end by 6 bases, with 14 bases between. Here the CDR3 DNA reads TGTGCCAGCAGGCCGGGGGAAGGTTCTGAAGCTTTCTTT. Translation gives CASRPGEGSEAFF.

V usage is TRBV19 and J usage is TRBJ1-2; 8 bases are a match to TRBD1. This CDR3 is built from 11 residues. V gave up 9 bases and J gave up 7 bases; unmatched junction bases: 4. Germline V gives CDR1 LNHDA, CDR2 SQIVND (reference sequence). The CDR3 is CASYRGSGYTF. The DNA of the CDR3 is TGTGCCAGCTACAGGGGGTCTGGCTACACCTTC.

A few counts support this clonotype. The chain couples TRBV10-3 to TRBJ1-2; 8 positions match TRBD1. V was pared by 6 bases and J by 4 bases, with 7 bases of the junction left unmatched. The CDR3 extends over 14 amino acids. CDR1 ENHRY and CDR2 SYGVKD come from the germline V gene. CDR3 amino acids: CAISLLGQVYGYTF. The CDR3 DNA is TGTGCCATCAGCCTACTGGGACAGGTCTATGGCTACACCTTC.

This clonotype was found many times. The chain couples TRBV19 to TRBJ1-4; tentatively, D is TRBD1 (6 bases). The V end lost 8 bases, the J end lost 8 bases, and 18 bases lay between the germline ends. The germline CDR1 and CDR2 sequences are LNHDA and SQIVND (reference sequence). This CDR3 comprises 14 residues. In nucleotides, the CDR3 is TGTGCCAGTTCTACCCAGGGGTCACGCGAAAAACTGTTTTTT. As protein: CASSTQGSREKLFF.

This clonotype has a count of ten or more. The J gene is TRBJ1-1, the V gene TRBV18, with D perhaps matching TRBD1 (5 bases). The germline gives CDR1 KGHSH, CDR2 LQKENI. This CDR3 has 13 amino acids. V lost 1 base and J lost 3, with 6 bases in between. Here the CDR3 reads CASSPRGDTEAFF. In nucleotides, the CDR3 is TGTGCCAGCTCACCACGGGGGGACACTGAAGCTTTCTTT.

This clonotype has only one observation. V gene TRBV24-1 combines with J gene TRBJ2-3; D is undetermined. The germline V gene has CDR1 KGHDR and CDR2 SFDVKD. V was trimmed by 5 bases and J by 0 bases, leaving 8 bases between them. The CDR3 covers 14 residues. This CDR3 is CATSAATSTDTQYF. The CDR3 bases are TGTGCCACCAGTGCGGCGACTAGCACAGATACGCAGTATTTT.

The chain has TRBV20-1 and TRBJ1-2; 7 bases align to TRBD1. CDR3 length: 15 residues. Germline CDR1 and CDR2: DFQATT and SNEGSKA (reference sequence). V trimming: 3 bases; J trimming: 6 bases; junction bases outside the gene matches: 13. The CDR3 coding sequence is TGCAGTGCTAGCCCTGGTGGGCAGGGGGGCGATGGCTACACCTTC. Translation gives CSASPGGQGGDGYTF.

The chain combines TRBV6-4 with TRBJ2-7; TRBD1 aligns across 10 bases. In germline, CDR1 is MRHNA, CDR2 SNTAGT. The CDR3 length is 16 residues. With V trimmed by 0 bases and J by 5 bases, 7 bases remained unmatched. The CDR3 here is CASSDSGGTGADEQYF. CDR3 DNA sequence: TGTGCCAGCAGTGACTCAGGCGGGACAGGGGCGGACGAGCAGTACTTC.

This clonotype has ten or more counts. The chain recombines TRBV5-1 with TRBJ1-3; D call uncertain. Trimming took 1 base from V and 0 from J, leaving 8 bases between them. Germline V gene sequence: CDR1 SGHRS, CDR2 YFSETQ. The CDR3 loop spans 15 amino acids. As DNA, the CDR3 is TGCGCCAGCAGCTTGAGTCTGGCCTCTGGAAACACCATATATTTT. Protein product: CASSLSLASGNTIYF.

The chain combines TRBV25-1 with TRBJ2-2; the match to TRBD1 covers 8 bases. Germline V lookup: CDR1 MGHDK, CDR2 SYGVNS. Trimming cost V 4 bases and J 7 bases; bases outside gene matches: 5. The CDR3 is 14 amino acids. CDR3 loop: CASSVQGAGGELFF. Here the CDR3 DNA reads TGTGCCAGCAGTGTCCAGGGGGCGGGCGGGGAGCTGTTTTTT.

A word on this clonotype: A read error is possible here, since a much larger clone lies one base away. Here the CDR3 omits its conserved ending phenylalanine or tryptophan, so a read error is the likely source. V gene TRBV18 combines with J gene TRBJ1-1; a weak D match, TRBD1 (5 bases). V was cut by 2 bases and J by 3 bases, with 7 bases left in between. Per germline, CDR1 KGHSH and CDR2 LQKENI. CDR3 length equals 13 residues. The CDR3 loop is CASSPTGDTEAFL. In DNA, the CDR3 is TGTGCCAGCTCACCAACGGGGGACACTGAAGCTTTCCTT.

The rearrangement links TRBV5-5 to TRBJ1-2; maybe TRBD1 (6 bases). The germline CDR1 and CDR2 sequences are SGHKS and YYEKEE (reference sequence). V shed 4 bases and J shed 7 bases, with 17 bases lying between them. The CDR3 totals 14 residues. The CDR3 DNA reads TGTGCCAGCAGCCTAAACACGGGCAGGGGTGGCTACACCTTC. Amino acids: CASSLNTGRGGYTF.

The chain joins TRBV20-1 to TRBJ1-1, with D perhaps TRBD1 (5 bases). The CDR3 length is 13 residues. CDR1 and CDR2 (germline): DFQATT, SNEGSKA (reference sequence). V was trimmed by 7 bases and J by 1 base, leaving 13 bases between them. This CDR3 reads CSVLGHSNTEAFF. The CDR3 DNA reads TGCAGTGTCCTCGGACACTCGAACACTGAAGCTTTCTTT.

This chain connects TRBV7-6 to TRBJ2-7, with 9 bases fitting TRBD1. The CDR3 length is 15 residues. The ends lost 5 bases at V and 4 bases at J; junction bases unmatched: 9. The germline V gene encodes CDR1 SGHVS and CDR2 FNYEAQ. CDR3 residues: CASSENAQGAYEQYF. The CDR3 DNA follows: TGTGCCAGCAGCGAAAACGCACAGGGGGCGTACGAGCAGTACTTC.

The chain carries TRBV6-4 and TRBJ2-2; unclear D gene. The germline V gene has CDR1 MRHNA and CDR2 SNTAGT. Trimming pared 2 bases from V and 0 bases from J, leaving 1 base between. The CDR3 runs 13 residues. CDR3 amino acids: CASSDTNTGELFF. CDR3 nucleotides: TGTGCCAGCAGTGACACGAACACCGGGGAGCTGTTTTTT.

J is TRBJ1-1 and V is TRBV7-3; possibly TRBD1 for D (5 bases). There are 12 residues in the CDR3. The V gene lost 5 bases and the J gene lost 7 bases, with 11 bases spanning the gap. Germline CDR1 SGHTA, CDR2 FQGTGA. CDR3 sequence reads: CASSPGVDEAFF. CDR3 sequence (DNA): TGTGCCAGCAGCCCGGGGGTGGATGAAGCTTTCTTT.

The rearrangement links TRBV25-1 to TRBJ1-1; TRBD1 agrees at 9 bases. Looked up from germline, CDR1 is MGHDK and CDR2 is SYGVNS. Trimming took 6 bases from V and 0 from J; bases not matched to a gene: 5. CDR3 length: 15 amino acids. CDR3 bases: TGTGCCAGCAGCTGGGACAGGGCCCTGAACACTGAAGCTTTCTTT. This encodes CASSWDRALNTEAFF.

The chain joins TRBV29-1 to TRBJ2-7; possibly TRBD1 for D (5 bases). Germline V gene lookup returns CDR1 SQVTM and CDR2 ANQGSEA. V dropped 6 bases and J dropped 5 bases, with 14 bases sitting between them. The CDR3 sequence is 12 residues long. The chain's CDR3 is CSVRQQVDEQYF. The CDR3 DNA reads as TGCAGCGTCAGACAACAGGTAGACGAGCAGTACTTC.

The V gene is TRBV15, the J gene TRBJ1-5; 7 bases align to TRBD1. This CDR3 is 15 amino acids long. The junction had 7 bases not matched to a gene; V was cut back by 2 bases and J by 6 bases. In germline, CDR1 is LNHNV, CDR2 YYDKDF (reference sequence). CDR3 nucleotides: TGTGCCACCAGCAGAACTACAGGGGTGGGTCAGCCCCAGCATTTT. Its translation: CATSRTTGVGQPQHF.

The chain links TRBV11-3 to TRBJ2-2, with 7 bases that match TRBD2. The CDR3 runs 15 residues. Germline lookup yields CDR1 SGHNT and CDR2 YENEEA. V shed 5 bases, J shed 6 bases, and the junction held 9 bases outside the gene matches. DNA for the CDR3: TGTGCCAGCAGCCTACGGGGCGGGGGTCCCGGGGAGCTGTTTTTT. The encoded protein is CASSLRGGGPGELFF. The variable domain in full, with the rest retrieved from reference TRBV11-3 and TRBJ2-2, is EAGVVQSPRYKIIEKKQPVAFWCNPISGHNTLYWYLQNLGQGPELLIRYENEEAVDDSQLPKDRFSAERLKGVDSTLKIQPAELGDSAVYLCASSLRGGGPGELFFGEGSRLTVL.

This clonotype was seen repeatedly, ten times or more. The V call is TRBV18, the J call TRBJ2-7; the D gene is possibly TRBD1 (5 bases). Germline CDR1 is KGHSH and CDR2 is LQKENI. Between the trimmed V and J ends, which lost 0 bases and 3 bases, there was a span of 15 bases. CDR3 length equals 16 residues. The CDR3 bases are TGTGCCAGCTCACCACCGACAGCACTCACCTTCTACGAGCAGTACTTC. Protein: CASSPPTALTFYEQYF.

V is TRBV11-2 and J is TRBJ1-4; the D gene is possibly TRBD1 (5 bases). This CDR3 contains 17 residues. Between the trimmed V and J ends, which lost 1 base and 6 bases, there was a span of 18 bases. Germline loops: CDR1 SGHAT, CDR2 FQNNGV. CDR3 bases: TGTGCCAGCAGCTTAGGGGTAGCGAGGGGAGCTCATGAAAAACTGTTTTTT. As protein: CASSLGVARGAHEKLFF.

The J gene is TRBJ2-1, the V gene TRBV18, with a possible D match to TRBD2 (5 bases). This CDR3 has 14 residues. The germline CDR1 and CDR2 sequences are KGHSH and LQKENI. The ends were cut back, 0 bases at V and 10 bases at J, with 13 bases in the middle. DNA of the CDR3: TGTGCCAGCTCACCACCGACTATCCTTGGGGAGCAGTTCTTC. It is translated as CASSPPTILGEQFF.